This T cell receptor beta chain was identified in a study of read filtering for tumor transcriptome and immune sequencing. The overall study: The cohort had around 18 men and 14 to 15 women aged about 45 to 90, mean about 70 years. TCR-mapped reads were about 3.5 to 11 million with IR-seq versus about 85 to 1,300 with RNA-seq. Whole-study results and caveats: Around 85% of IR-seq clonotypes had one read, totaling approximately 3.3% of reads; RNA-seq: roughly 76% and 46%.

V shed 3 bases and J 6 bases; nucleotides not matched to a gene: 4. Per the germline V gene, CDR1 is MDHEN and CDR2 is SYDVKM. The CDR3 length is 15 residues. This library used roughly 0.4 ug RNA and molecular barcoded adaptors spanning alpha/delta and beta/gamma chains. Each CDR3 protein gets one entry after TCRdb re-called the reads with MiXCR. The table records 35,000 to 40,000 distinct CDR3 sequences, around 13% of them present only once. This clonotype was seen at least ten times. Antigen: not known. This sequence joins TRBV28 and TRBJ2-7; TRBD2 matches at 14 bases. The specimen sequenced was a population of CD138-negative cells sorted from bone marrow. The TCR comes from a donor at least 40 years old with multiple myeloma. This chain's CDR3 is CASSLGTSGSSEQYF. In DNA, the CDR3 is TGTGCCAGCAGTTTGGGGACTAGCGGGAGTAGCGAGCAGTACTTC.